A single sample is the source of the 29 T cell receptor beta chains below, sequenced in a study of identical twins listed by TCRdb under 2016. Libraries were constructed by 5' RACE. Sequencing was carried out with an Illumina HiSeq 2000. TCRdb reran the public reads through fastp at Q25 and MiXCR, keeping productive beta chains. Rows are unified per CDR3 protein, each entry keeping the most common DNA and genes. Counted in this sample were roughly 690,000 distinct CDR3 sequences; 21% of them appeared once. 4% to 5.5% of the sample lies in the top ten. This same sample was also taken into another study, of T cells expressing NK-cell markers.

Sequenced input: PBMCs. The receptors were gathered from a woman aged 18-29 years in good health.

The table lists this clonotype with a few counts. This chain links TRBV11-2 with TRBJ2-3, with 7 bases matching TRBD2. The germline V gene has CDR1 SGHAT and CDR2 FQNNGV. The ends lost 4 bases at V and 2 bases at J; junction bases unmatched: 3. This CDR3 has 14 amino acids. The CDR3 DNA is TGTGCCAGCAGCTCGGGACTATACACAGATACGCAGTATTTT. Amino acids: CASSSGLYTDTQYF.

This clonotype was seen ten or more times. Here the CDR3 DNA reads TGCAGTGCTAGCGAGAGGTCGAGGGGAGCGTTCCAAGAGACCCAGTACTTC. Translation gives CSASERSRGAFQETQYF. The chain employs TRBV20-1 and TRBJ2-5; D is perhaps TRBD1 or TRBD2 (5 bases each). CDR3 length: 17 residues. CDR1 is DFQATT and CDR2 is SNEGSKA in the germline V gene (reference sequence). Deletions cut 3 bases from V and 1 base from J, with 21 bases between.

This clonotype was counted at least ten times. The gene calls are TRBV12-3 or TRBV12-4 and TRBJ2-1, with unresolved D. The ends were cut back, 5 bases at V and 5 bases at J, with 4 bases in the middle. The CDR3 runs to 11 residues. The CDR3 nucleotides are TGTGCCAGCAGTCCCCACAATGAGCAGTTCTTC. It encodes CASSPHNEQFF.

The gene calls are TRBV12-3 or TRBV12-4 and TRBJ2-7, with D perhaps matching TRBD1 or TRBD2 (6 bases each). The CDR3 contains 16 residues. V was shortened by 3 bases and J by 1 base, with 16 bases between the two germline ends. The CDR3 sequence is CASSFYGWGASYEQYF. CDR3 DNA sequence: TGTGCCAGCAGTTTTTATGGGTGGGGGGCATCCTACGAGCAGTACTTC.

This clonotype was counted at least ten times. The V gene is TRBV10-3, the J gene TRBJ2-3, with D possibly TRBD2 on 5 matching bases. The CDR3 is 15 residues long. Germline CDR1 is ENHRY and CDR2 is SYGVKD. The V and J ends lost 4 bases and 6 bases respectively, with 17 bases between them. The CDR3 is CAISVPGGIADTQYF. The CDR3 DNA reads as TGTGCCATCAGTGTGCCAGGCGGTATAGCGGATACGCAGTATTTT.

This clonotype showed up many times. The chain couples TRBV20-1 to TRBJ1-5; D call uncertain. The CDR3 runs 16 residues. Germline CDR1 and CDR2: DFQATT and SNEGSKA (reference sequence). Trimming took off 3 bases at V and 0 bases at J, with 15 bases between the two ends. Here the CDR3 DNA reads TGCAGTGCTAGTAGCCTCGACCTCCATAGCAATCAGCCCCAGCATTTT. Translated: CSASSLDLHSNQPQHF.

The chain recombines TRBV4-1 with TRBJ2-2; TRBD2 is a possible D gene (6 bases). Trimming pared 0 bases from V and 8 bases from J, leaving 22 bases between. The CDR3 consists of 18 residues. Germline lookup yields CDR1 MGHRA and CDR2 YSYEKL. DNA for the CDR3: TGCGCCAGCAGCCAAGAAGTTCTGGAGGTAGCGGATAATGGGGAGCTGTTTTTT. Amino acids: CASSQEVLEVADNGELFF.

This clonotype has ten or more counts. This chain links TRBV3-1 with TRBJ1-1; D gene ambiguous. V was shortened by 8 bases and J by 7 bases, with 17 bases between the two germline ends. Per the germline V gene, CDR1 is LGHDT and CDR2 is YNNKEL (reference sequence). CDR3 length: 13 residues. This CDR3 is CASAIIAGNEAFF. The DNA for the CDR3 is TGTGCCAGCGCCATTATAGCGGGGAATGAAGCTTTCTTT.

The chain recombines TRBV15 with TRBJ2-6; D call uncertain. The germline CDR1 and CDR2 sequences are LNHNV and YYDKDF (reference sequence). The CDR3 sequence is 18 residues long. The V gene lost 0 bases and the J gene lost 0 bases, with 12 bases spanning the gap. CDR3 loop: CATSRDMASGSGANVLTF. CDR3 in DNA: TGTGCCACCAGCAGAGATATGGCATCGGGCTCTGGGGCCAACGTCCTGACTTTC.

The J gene is TRBJ2-5, the V gene TRBV5-1; the D is unclear. The CDR3 length is 14 residues. The V and J ends lost 4 bases and 4 bases respectively, with 14 bases between them. From germline, CDR1 is SGHRS and CDR2 YFSETQ. CDR3 sequence (DNA): TGCGCCAGCAGCCTGGAGTGGGGTCGAGAGACCCAGTACTTC. This gives the protein CASSLEWGRETQYF.

This clonotype has a count of ten or more. CDR3 sequence (DNA): TGTGCCAGCAGCCGAGGCGCGGGAGACTATGGCTACACCTTC. Protein sequence: CASSRGAGDYGYTF. V and J are TRBV7-2 and TRBJ1-2; D unresolved. V dropped 5 bases and J dropped 3 bases, with 13 bases sitting between them. The CDR3 is 14 residues long. Germline CDR1 SGHTA, CDR2 FQGNSA.

This clonotype was counted between two and nine times. CDR3 protein: CASSLGSGNSGANVLTF. As DNA, the CDR3 is TGTGCCAGCAGCTTAGGTTCCGGCAACTCTGGGGCCAACGTCCTGACTTTC. This chain connects TRBV7-9 to TRBJ2-6; no clear D gene. Trimming cost V 1 base and J 0 bases, with 10 bases left between them. Germline CDR1 reads SEHNR; CDR2 reads FQNEAQ (reference sequence). The CDR3 runs 17 residues.

This clonotype has a handful of counts. The V and J genes are TRBV12-3 or TRBV12-4 and TRBJ2-3; D is uncertain. This CDR3 comprises 14 residues. Deletions cut 3 bases from V and 4 bases from J, with 11 bases between. CDR3 DNA sequence: TGTGCCAGCAGTTTGGGCGCCGCGCCAGATACGCAGTATTTT. Translation: CASSLGAAPDTQYF.

The chain employs TRBV20-1 and TRBJ2-2; D uncertain. Per the germline V gene, CDR1 is DFQATT and CDR2 is SNEGSKA (reference sequence). This CDR3 has 12 residues. The ends were cut back, 1 base at V and 4 bases at J, with 4 bases in the middle. CDR3 nucleotide sequence: TGCAGTGCTAGAGTCGGCACCGGGGAGCTGTTTTTT. Translating gives CSARVGTGELFF.

This sequence joins TRBV18 and TRBJ1-4; D ambiguous. Germline V lookup: CDR1 KGHSH, CDR2 LQKENI. The ends were cut back, 3 bases at V and 11 bases at J, with 10 bases in the middle. The CDR3 has 12 residues. The DNA of the CDR3 is TGTGCCAGCTCACCTAATGACGCCAAACTGTTTTTT. Translation gives CASSPNDAKLFF.

This clonotype appeared many times. The V call is TRBV20-1, the J call TRBJ1-1; D is unclear. Trimming removed 6 bases from V and 6 bases from J, with 23 bases in between. This CDR3 comprises 15 residues. CDR1 and CDR2 (germline): DFQATT, SNEGSKA (reference sequence). CDR3 in amino acids: CSARPATLPNPEAFF. CDR3 in DNA: TGCAGTGCCAGGCCGGCGACTTTGCCTAATCCTGAAGCTTTCTTT.

This clonotype was seen a few times. This rearrangement joins TRBV29-1 to TRBJ2-5, with D perhaps matching TRBD1 or TRBD2 (6 bases each). This CDR3 has 14 amino acids. Trimming removed 7 bases at V and 5 bases at J, with 20 bases between. Per the germline V gene, CDR1 is SQVTM and CDR2 is ANQGSEA. This CDR3 reads CSAPYGGRGETQYF. In nucleotides, the CDR3 is TGCAGCGCCCCATATGGGGGGCGAGGCGAGACCCAGTACTTC.

This clonotype was detected a few times. The CDR3 is CASSSRGGGGYEQYF. Written as DNA, the CDR3 is TGTGCCAGCAGCTCCCGCGGGGGCGGGGGGTACGAGCAGTACTTC. This chain uses TRBV7-8 with TRBJ2-7; 8 nucleotides match TRBD2. The CDR3 is 15 amino acids. Trimming removed 4 bases from V and 4 bases from J; junction bases left unmatched: 9. Germline CDR1 reads SGHVS; CDR2 reads FQNEAQ. The variable domain in full, completed from reference TRBV7-8 and TRBJ2-7, reads GAGVSQSPRYKVAKRGQDVALRCDPISGHVSLFWYQQALGQGPEFLTYFQNEAQLDKSGLPSDRFFAERPEGSVSTLKIQRTQQEDSAVYLCASSSRGGGGYEQYFGPGTRLTVT.

The rearrangement uses TRBV12-3 or TRBV12-4 and TRBJ2-3; TRBD1 or TRBD2 may be the D gene (6 bases each). With 2 bases removed from V and 2 bases from J, the gap between germline ends came to 11 bases. The length of the CDR3 is 15 residues. Here the CDR3 DNA reads TGTGCCAGCAGTTTAAGGGGGGCTTTCACAGATACGCAGTATTTT. Protein product: CASSLRGAFTDTQYF.

At least ten counts were recorded for this clonotype. The CDR3 DNA reads TGTGCCAGCAGTCTCCAGTCATGGGTCTTGCATACGCAGTATTTT. It yields the protein CASSLQSWVLHTQYF. The rearrangement links TRBV12-3 or TRBV12-4 to TRBJ2-3; D unresolved. The CDR3 contains 15 residues. Trimming stripped 5 bases from V and 7 bases from J, with 19 bases between.

CDR3 residues: CAISSQRTSGERFYNEQFF. The DNA of the CDR3 is TGTGCCATCAGTAGCCAGAGGACTAGCGGGGAAAGATTCTACAATGAGCAGTTCTTC. The V call is TRBV10-3, the J call TRBJ2-1, with 12 bases fitting TRBD2. V was pared by 5 bases and J by 3 bases, with 14 bases of the junction left unmatched. Germline CDR1 reads ENHRY; CDR2 reads SYGVKD. This CDR3 has 19 amino acids.

The chain is built from TRBV20-1 and TRBJ2-5; D is uncertain. The CDR3 is 13 amino acids. Trimming pared 1 base from V and 4 bases from J, leaving 10 bases between. Germline V gene lookup returns CDR1 DFQATT and CDR2 SNEGSKA (reference sequence). CDR3 protein: CSARARAGETQYF. In DNA form, the CDR3 reads TGCAGTGCTAGAGCCCGGGCCGGAGAGACCCAGTACTTC.

This clonotype was counted only a few times. This chain connects TRBV7-9 to TRBJ2-5, with D possibly matching TRBD2 (5 bases). Germline V gene lookup returns CDR1 SEHNR and CDR2 FQNEAQ (reference sequence). CDR3 length equals 15 residues. With 4 bases removed from V and 1 base from J, the gap between germline ends came to 13 bases. Here the CDR3 reads CASSSSGSAQETQYF. The CDR3 bases are TGTGCCAGCAGCTCCTCGGGATCGGCCCAAGAGACCCAGTACTTC.

CDR3 sequence: CASSIADSWTYEQYF. CDR3 DNA sequence: TGTGCCAGTAGTATAGCCGACAGCTGGACCTACGAGCAGTACTTC. The chain joins TRBV19 to TRBJ2-7; possible D gene TRBD1, 5 bases. There are 15 residues in the CDR3. The germline V and J ends were trimmed by 1 base and 2 bases, with 12 bases remaining between them. The germline CDR1 and CDR2 sequences are LNHDA and SQIVND (reference sequence).

The chain links TRBV20-1 to TRBJ1-5, with a tentative D call TRBD1 (6 bases). The CDR3 length is 13 residues. V lost 7 bases to trimming and J lost 4 bases, with 14 bases between them. From germline, CDR1 is DFQATT and CDR2 SNEGSKA (reference sequence). CDR3 residues: CSVNQGLNQPQHF. The CDR3 DNA reads TGCAGTGTAAACCAGGGGCTGAATCAGCCCCAGCATTTT.

The sample holds a few counts of this clonotype. The V and J genes are TRBV12-5 and TRBJ2-1, with unresolved D. The CDR3 runs to 14 residues. From germline, CDR1 is LGHNT and CDR2 FRNRAP. V lost 1 base, J lost 8 bases, and 12 bases lay in between. The CDR3 DNA sequence: TGTGCTAGTGGTTTGGACTCTACCCTGGATGAGCAGTTCTTC. It is translated as CASGLDSTLDEQFF. Combining the CDR3 with reference TRBV12-5 and TRBJ2-1 gives the whole variable domain DARVTQTPRHKVTEMGQEVTMRCQPILGHNTVFWYRQTMMQGLELLAYFRNRAPLDDSGMPKDRFSAEMPDATLATLKIQPSEPRDSAVYFCASGLDSTLDEQFFGPGTRLTVL.

The V gene is TRBV29-1, the J gene TRBJ2-7, with D tentatively TRBD1 (5 bases). Trimming took 1 base from V and 5 from J, leaving 12 bases between them. CDR3 length: 13 residues. The germline V gene has CDR1 SQVTM and CDR2 ANQGSEA. CDR3 region: CSVEGAQGDEQYF. CDR3 in DNA: TGCAGCGTTGAAGGTGCCCAGGGCGACGAGCAGTACTTC.

This clonotype was observed many times. CDR3 amino acids: CSSPGTSGRREDTQYF. The CDR3 DNA reads as TGCAGTTCCCCCGGGACTAGCGGGAGAAGGGAGGATACGCAGTATTTT. The chain recombines TRBV20-1 with TRBJ2-3; 14 positions match TRBD2. Unmatched junction bases numbered 13, after V lost 8 bases and J lost 6 bases. Germline V gives CDR1 DFQATT, CDR2 SNEGSKA (reference sequence). This CDR3 contains 16 residues.

In its sample, this clonotype was seen many times. This sequence joins TRBV15 and TRBJ2-1, with D unclear. Germline V gives CDR1 LNHNV, CDR2 YYDKDF (reference sequence). This CDR3 spans 13 amino acids. V was pared by 3 bases and J by 5 bases, with 8 bases between. In DNA, the CDR3 is TGTGCCACCAGCAGTTCTTACGACAATGAGCAGTTCTTC. It is translated as CATSSSYDNEQFF.